This TCR beta chain was recorded in a study of blood T cell repertoires in COVID-19. Study in general: Nucleic acid was either cDNA or gDNA, and it came from T cells, B-cell-depleted T cells, or PBMCs.

The CDR3 spans 13 residues. Germline CDR1 is ENHRY and CDR2 is SYGVKD. Original analysis: For nucleated cells, counts were estimated from reference gene primer amplification. The table came from immunoSEQ multiplex PCR; TCRdb's copy has only in-frame clones and leaves some out. The D gene and trimming were derived from the DNA, and the V and J assignments and clone size from that table. The sample has approximately 300,000 clones, roughly 89% seen once; the top ten hold around 0.8%. J is TRBJ2-3 and V is TRBV10-3; TRBD1 aligns across 7 bases. The sequence was obtained from a man aged 30-40 years with acute or convalescent COVID-19. Sequencing was done on a sample of peripheral blood. The CDR3 region has the DNA TGTGCATCGACAGGGCATTGGGAAGATACGCAGTATTTT. It is translated as CASTGHWEDTQYF.